This passage covers 27 T cell receptor beta chains from one sample sequenced in a study of cytomegalovirus exposure and HLA in healthy donors (TCRdb year 2017). Libraries were built with the immunoSEQ multiplex PCR assay. For the multiplex PCR, a mixture combining 60 forward primers for TCR Vbeta segments and 13 reverse primers for TCR Jbeta segments was used. This immuneACCESS table, as held by TCRdb, lists in-frame sequences with V and J called but not all clones. Of the missing ones, under half trace to an unresolved V gene in checked studies; the others have no known cause. The sample includes about 120,000 clones, with 75% to 80% observed a single time. The leading ten clones occupy approximately 1.3% of the sample. The specimen was PBMCs. The receptors stem from a woman in her 30s in good health and CMV-seronegative.

The chain joins TRBV30 to TRBJ2-7, with 7 nucleotides matching TRBD1. With 1 base clipped from V and 2 bases from J, the junction kept 2 bases outside the gene matches. There are 13 residues in the CDR3. Germline assignment: CDR1 GTSNPN and CDR2 SVGIG (reference sequence). The CDR3 here is CAWSAGTAYEQYF. The CDR3 DNA reads as TGTGCCTGGAGTGCCGGGACAGCCTACGAGCAGTACTTC.

This chain joins TRBV28 and TRBJ1-6; D not resolved. The CDR3 spans 15 residues. Trimming took 3 bases from V and 9 from J, leaving 15 bases between them. CDR1 and CDR2 (germline): MDHEN, SYDVKM. CDR3 in amino acids: CASSFQGISGSPLHF. For the CDR3, the DNA is TGTGCCAGCAGTTTTCAAGGTATATCGGGTTCACCCCTCCACTTT.

V is TRBV7-2 and J is TRBJ1-2; D unclear. Germline V lookup: CDR1 SGHTA, CDR2 FQGNSA. The CDR3 runs 14 residues. Between the trimmed V and J ends, which lost 3 bases and 6 bases, there was a span of 14 bases. The CDR3 coding sequence is TGTGCCAGCAGCTTGCCAAATGAGGGTGATGGCTACACCTTC. Residues: CASSLPNEGDGYTF.

This sequence joins TRBV5-4 and TRBJ2-6; D unresolved. V lost 2 bases, J lost 4 bases, and 19 bases lay in between. The CDR3 sequence is 18 residues long. Germline loops: CDR1 SGHNT, CDR2 YYREEE (reference sequence). The CDR3 bases are TGTGCCAGCAGCTTAATAGACCAGACATTTAGAGGGGCCAACGTCCTGACTTTC. It translates to CASSLIDQTFRGANVLTF.

V is TRBV7-3 and J is TRBJ2-1; TRBD1 agrees at 9 bases. Germline CDR1 and CDR2: SGHTA and FQGTGA. V gave up 4 bases and J gave up 7 bases; unmatched junction bases: 5. CDR3 length equals 14 residues. The CDR3 DNA sequence: TGTGCCAGCAGCTCCGGGACAGGGACGAATGAGCAGTTCTTC. Its translation is CASSSGTGTNEQFF.

The V gene is TRBV4-2, the J gene TRBJ2-3, with a possible D match to TRBD2 (6 bases). The CDR3 totals 16 residues. CDR1 is LGHNA and CDR2 is YNFKEQ in the germline V gene. Trimming stripped 6 bases from V and 2 bases from J, with 18 bases between. CDR3 in amino acids: CASRASGLFPTDTQYF. The CDR3 DNA reads as TGTGCCAGCAGAGCTTCGGGACTTTTCCCCACAGATACGCAGTATTTT.

The chain has TRBV15 and TRBJ1-1; maybe TRBD1 (5 bases). This CDR3 has 14 residues. Germline loops: CDR1 LNHNV, CDR2 YYDKDF (reference sequence). V dropped 1 base and J dropped 6 bases, with 12 bases sitting between them. The CDR3 DNA follows: TGTGCCACCAGCAGAGCCAGGGCGTCACCTGAAGCTTTCTTT. Translating it yields CATSRARASPEAFF. The entire variable domain, with the rest obtained from reference TRBV15 and TRBJ1-1, is as follows: DAMVIQNPRYQVTQFGKPVTLSCSQTLNHNVMYWYQQKSSQAPKLLFHYYDKDFNNEADTPDNFQSRRPNTSFCFLDIRSPGLGDTAMYLCATSRARASPEAFFGQGTRLTVV.

This chain links TRBV9 with TRBJ1-4, with 9 positions matching TRBD1. V lost 3 bases, J lost 4 bases, and 4 bases stayed unmatched. Germline values: CDR1 SGDLS, CDR2 YYNGEE. This CDR3 has 15 amino acids. CDR3 sequence (DNA): TGTGCCAGCAGCGGAGGACAGGGGTTTAATGAAAAACTGTTTTTT. Its protein product is CASSGGQGFNEKLFF.

The chain uses TRBV15 and TRBJ1-5; unclear D gene. CDR1 and CDR2 (germline): LNHNV, YYDKDF (reference sequence). The length of the CDR3 is 12 residues. Between the trimmed V and J ends, which lost 0 bases and 10 bases, there was a span of 7 bases. The CDR3 sequence is CATSRDRTPQHF. The DNA of the CDR3 is TGTGCCACCAGCAGAGATCGGACTCCCCAGCATTTT.

This clone was counted a few times. In DNA, the CDR3 is TGTGCCACACGAAGCGGGGGGGCTGGTGATGAGCAGTTCTTC. Encoded protein: CATRSGGAGDEQFF. The J gene is TRBJ2-1, the V gene TRBV7-2; 10 bases match TRBD2. CDR1 and CDR2 from the germline V gene are SGHTA and FQGNSA. CDR3 size: 14 residues. V lost 10 bases and J lost 8; bases outside the gene matches: 11.

V and J are TRBV9 and TRBJ2-3, with D hard to call. Trimming cost V 3 bases and J 3 bases, with 17 bases left between them. Germline V gene lookup returns CDR1 SGDLS and CDR2 YYNGEE. The CDR3 consists of 16 residues. In nucleotides, the CDR3 is TGTGCCAGCAGCGAGGTTCCTTCTCACGGGACAGATACGCAGTATTTT. Its translation is CASSEVPSHGTDTQYF.

The rearrangement joins TRBV15 to TRBJ1-1; 10 bases agree with TRBD1. This CDR3 region has 16 residues. V trimming: 0 bases; J trimming: 7 bases; junction bases outside the gene matches: 8. Germline CDR1 is LNHNV and CDR2 is YYDKDF (reference sequence). CDR3 nucleotide sequence: TGTGCCACCAGCAGAGATTTTGGGACAGGGGACATTGAAGCTTTCTTT. Its protein product is CATSRDFGTGDIEAFF.

This sequence joins TRBV2 and TRBJ1-4; D may be TRBD1 (6 bases). CDR1 is SNHLY and CDR2 is FYNNEI in the germline V gene. Trimming removed 8 bases from V and 2 bases from J, with 12 bases in between. The CDR3 totals 14 residues. The CDR3 DNA reads TGTGCCAGCCGTACCGGACAGACTAATGAAAAACTGTTTTTT. This encodes CASRTGQTNEKLFF.

This sequence joins TRBV4-1 and TRBJ2-1; TRBD2 is a possible D gene (5 bases). The germline V gene has CDR1 MGHRA and CDR2 YSYEKL. Deletions cut 6 bases from V and 2 bases from J, with 11 bases between. The CDR3 runs to 14 residues. CDR3 region: CASSLRGTYNEQFF. CDR3 DNA sequence: TGCGCCAGCAGTCTAAGAGGGACCTACAATGAGCAGTTCTTC.

The chain employs TRBV2 and TRBJ1-1, with D unresolved. The CDR3 runs to 14 residues. Per the germline V gene, CDR1 is SNHLY and CDR2 is FYNNEI. Trimming took off 6 bases at V and 2 bases at J, with 13 bases between the two ends. DNA of the CDR3: TGTGCCAGCAGGGTTGACTACAGTAACACTGAAGCTTTCTTT. This codes for CASRVDYSNTEAFF.

This rearrangement joins TRBV29-1 to TRBJ1-1, with D maybe TRBD1 (5 bases). Per the germline V gene, CDR1 is SQVTM and CDR2 is ANQGSEA. The CDR3 contains 12 residues. Trimming stripped 3 bases from V and 2 bases from J, with 7 bases between. This CDR3 is CSVEGRNTEAFF. CDR3 nucleotides: TGCAGCGTTGAGGGGCGTAACACTGAAGCTTTCTTT.

J is TRBJ1-5 and V is TRBV28; unclear D gene. V lost 3 bases and J 3 bases, leaving 6 bases between the germline ends. There are 13 residues in the CDR3. Germline V gene lookup returns CDR1 MDHEN and CDR2 SYDVKM. As DNA, the CDR3 is TGTGCCAGCAGTTTCGGGATCAATCAGCCCCAGCATTTT. Translated: CASSFGINQPQHF.

This clone turned up a few times. V gene TRBV5-6 combines with J gene TRBJ2-7; TRBD1 aligns across 7 bases. Trimming removed 4 bases from V and 4 bases from J; junction bases left unmatched: 11. The CDR3 is 15 residues long. CDR1 is SGHDT and CDR2 is YYEEEE in the germline V gene. The CDR3 here is CASSPIGGGTYEQYF. CDR3 nucleotide sequence: TGTGCCAGCAGCCCCATAGGGGGCGGTACTTACGAGCAGTACTTC.

V usage is TRBV29-1 and J usage is TRBJ2-1; 7 bases map to TRBD2. CDR1 is SQVTM, CDR2 ANQGSEA, per germline. Trimming removed 4 bases from V and 5 bases from J; junction bases left unmatched: 11. The CDR3 is 15 amino acids. This CDR3 reads CSVVVFRGGDNEQFF. Here the CDR3 DNA reads TGCAGCGTTGTAGTGTTCCGGGGAGGGGACAATGAGCAGTTCTTC.

The chain links TRBV29-1 to TRBJ2-7; 7 nucleotides match TRBD2. The ends lost 0 bases at V and 0 bases at J; junction bases unmatched: 5. The CDR3 contains 15 residues. Germline V lookup: CDR1 SQVTM, CDR2 ANQGSEA. CDR3 amino acids: CSVEDRAGNSYEQYF. CDR3 in DNA: TGCAGCGTTGAAGATCGAGCGGGGAACTCCTACGAGCAGTACTTC.

This clone was seen a single time. The chain has TRBV27 and TRBJ2-5; D unresolved. This CDR3 has 13 amino acids. Trimming shortened V by 5 bases and J by 2 bases, and 9 bases separated the two germline ends. Per germline, CDR1 MNHEY and CDR2 SMNVEV (reference sequence). CDR3 in amino acids: CASSVGSQETQYF. CDR3 nucleotide sequence: TGTGCCAGCAGTGTCGGGTCGCAAGAGACCCAGTACTTC.

The gene calls are TRBV27 and TRBJ2-7; D is unresolved. There are 12 residues in the CDR3. Germline CDR1 and CDR2: MNHEY and SMNVEV (reference sequence). With 5 bases removed from V and 0 bases from J, the gap between germline ends came to 5 bases. The CDR3 region is CASSPSSYEQYF. In DNA, the CDR3 is TGTGCCAGCAGTCCGAGCTCCTACGAGCAGTACTTC.

This clone was seen a handful of times. The J gene is TRBJ1-2, the V gene TRBV6-6, with TRBD1 identical over 10 bases. This CDR3 contains 13 residues. V gave up 6 bases and J gave up 8 bases; unmatched junction bases: 6. Germline V CDR1 and CDR2: MNHNY, SVGAGI (reference sequence). The CDR3 DNA reads as TGTGCCAGCAGAGGACAGGGGGTTTTAGGCTACACCTTC. The encoded protein is CASRGQGVLGYTF.

This chain uses TRBV7-9 with TRBJ1-1; D is ambiguous. The CDR3 spans 13 residues. The germline gives CDR1 SEHNR, CDR2 FQNEAQ (reference sequence). V was clipped by 6 bases and J by 1 base, with 9 bases between them. This chain's CDR3 is CASRWQENTEAFF. DNA for the CDR3: TGTGCCAGCAGATGGCAGGAGAACACTGAAGCTTTCTTT.

The chain combines TRBV28 with TRBJ2-7; 8 bases fit TRBD2. The CDR3 totals 13 residues. Germline trimming cut 7 bases from V and 4 bases from J; bases unmatched to any gene: 6. Germline CDR1 is MDHEN and CDR2 is SYDVKM. The CDR3 sequence is CASMAGGHYEQYF. The CDR3 bases are TGTGCCAGCATGGCGGGAGGTCATTACGAGCAGTACTTC. Full variable domain (outside the CDR3, taken from reference TRBV28 and TRBJ2-7): DVKVTQSSRYLVKRTGEKVFLECVQDMDHENMFWYRQDPGLGLRLIYFSYDVKMKEKGDIPEGYSVSREKKERFSLILESASTNQTSMYLCASMAGGHYEQYFGPGTRLTVT.

The J gene is TRBJ1-1, the V gene TRBV7-9, with no clear D. CDR1 and CDR2 (germline): SEHNR, FQNEAQ (reference sequence). The CDR3 covers 14 residues. V was pared by 2 bases and J by 0 bases, with 7 bases between. The CDR3 DNA sequence: TGTGCCAGCAGCTTAAATAAAATGAACACTGAAGCTTTCTTT. It yields the protein CASSLNKMNTEAFF.

The genes are TRBV18 and TRBJ1-5; the D gene is possibly TRBD1 (6 bases). The CDR3 totals 16 residues. Germline loops: CDR1 KGHSH, CDR2 LQKENI. V lost 3 bases and J 2 bases, leaving 14 bases between the germline ends. This chain's CDR3 is CASSPQGPGGNQPQHF. CDR3 coding DNA: TGTGCCAGCTCACCTCAGGGGCCAGGGGGCAATCAGCCCCAGCATTTT.